This T cell receptor beta chain was retrieved from a study of T cell changes during pregnancy in multiple sclerosis. Here immunoSEQ multiplex PCR was the method, and the copy in TCRdb shows in-frame clones only, minus some. The data hold under 15,000 clones, with 88% observed a single time. CDR1 and CDR2 from the germline V gene are LNHDA and SQIVND (reference sequence). J was trimmed by 3 bases and V by 6 bases; bases with no gene match: 5. CDR3 length equals 14 residues. The specimen was CD8+ T cells from peripheral blood mononuclear cells, collected in the first trimester of pregnancy. The receptor was isolated from a female donor with multiple sclerosis, enrolled in a pregnancy study. This chain links TRBV19 with TRBJ2-7; 10 positions match TRBD1. The CDR3 protein is CASSPGDRGYEQYF. CDR3 DNA sequence: TGTGCCAGTAGCCCCGGGGACAGGGGCTACGAGCAGTACTTC.